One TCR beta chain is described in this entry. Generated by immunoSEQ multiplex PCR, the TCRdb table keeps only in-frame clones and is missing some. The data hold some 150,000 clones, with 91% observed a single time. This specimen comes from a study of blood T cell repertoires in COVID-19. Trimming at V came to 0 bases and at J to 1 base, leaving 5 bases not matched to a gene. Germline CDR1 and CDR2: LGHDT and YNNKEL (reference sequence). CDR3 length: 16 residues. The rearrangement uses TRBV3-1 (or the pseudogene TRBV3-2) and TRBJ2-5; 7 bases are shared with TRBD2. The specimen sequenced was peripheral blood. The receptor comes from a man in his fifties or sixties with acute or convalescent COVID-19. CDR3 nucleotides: TGTGCCAGCAGCCAAGATCCAGCTAGCGGCCAAGAGACCCAGTACTTC. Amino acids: CASSQDPASGQETQYF.